One sample yielded the 18 T cell receptor beta chains listed below, sequenced in a study of technical replicates of blood from several donors. Assay: immunoSEQ multiplex PCR; the TCRdb copy retains only in-frame clones and omits some. The table has about 89,000 clones, approximately 94% seen once; the top ten hold 0.2% to 0.25%. The sequencing input was T cells isolated from PBMCs. All receptors come from a human donor in good health.

The chain is built from TRBV10-3 and TRBJ1-1; unclear D gene. Trimming took 3 bases from V and 4 from J, leaving 9 bases between them. The V gene's germline CDR1 is ENHRY and CDR2 SYGVKD. The length of the CDR3 is 13 residues. In DNA form, the CDR3 reads TGTGCCATCAGTGATCCGAGGGCCACTGAAGCTTTCTTT. As protein: CAISDPRATEAFF.

This rearrangement joins TRBV4-1 to TRBJ2-7; 7 nucleotides line up with TRBD1. The CDR3 length is 13 residues. Germline V gene lookup returns CDR1 MGHRA and CDR2 YSYEKL. The ends lost 3 bases at V and 2 bases at J; junction bases unmatched: 1. The CDR3: CASSQQGAYEQYF. Here the CDR3 DNA reads TGCGCCAGCAGCCAGCAGGGGGCCTACGAGCAGTACTTC.

The chain carries TRBV7-6 and TRBJ2-1, with a tentative D call TRBD2 (7 bases). V lost 1 base to trimming and J lost 7 bases, with 20 bases between them. The CDR3 totals 17 residues. Germline CDR1 reads SGHVS; CDR2 reads FNYEAQ. The CDR3 protein is CASSLGPRGAPGNEQFF. The CDR3 coding sequence is TGTGCCAGCAGCTTAGGGCCCCGGGGGGCCCCTGGGAATGAGCAGTTCTTC.

The chain joins TRBV11-2 to TRBJ1-4, with unresolved D. The length of the CDR3 is 15 residues. CDR1 and CDR2 (germline): SGHAT, FQNNGV. Trimming shortened V by 5 bases and J by 0 bases, and 10 bases separated the two germline ends. The CDR3 loop is CASSAGFATNEKLFF. As DNA, the CDR3 is TGTGCCAGCAGCGCAGGATTTGCAACTAATGAAAAACTGTTTTTT.

V and J are TRBV2 and TRBJ1-1; tentatively, D is TRBD1 (6 bases). V was pared by 5 bases and J by 0 bases, with 19 bases between. This CDR3 is 17 amino acids long. Germline V lookup: CDR1 SNHLY, CDR2 FYNNEI. Written as DNA, the CDR3 is TGTGCCAGCAGTAAATCCTGGACAGACGACATGAACACTGAAGCTTTCTTT. It yields the protein CASSKSWTDDMNTEAFF.

The chain recombines TRBV28 with TRBJ1-4, with no clear D. Germline CDR1 is MDHEN and CDR2 is SYDVKM. V lost 6 bases and J lost 5, with 13 bases in between. The length of the CDR3 is 14 residues. The CDR3 nucleotides read TGTGCCAGCAGCGGAGACGGGAGAAATGAAAAACTGTTTTTT. Protein sequence: CASSGDGRNEKLFF.

This chain joins TRBV28 and TRBJ2-1; 11 bases match TRBD2. V lost 2 bases and J lost 8; bases outside the gene matches: 11. Germline values: CDR1 MDHEN, CDR2 SYDVKM. This CDR3 spans 17 amino acids. CDR3 bases: TGTGCCAGCAGTTTAACCACTAGCGGGAGTAGTTGGGATGAGCAGTTCTTC. Its translation: CASSLTTSGSSWDEQFF.

The chain recombines TRBV18 with TRBJ2-5; maybe TRBD2 (5 bases). V was trimmed by 5 bases and J by 3 bases, leaving 10 bases between them. This CDR3 has 13 amino acids. CDR1 is KGHSH and CDR2 is LQKENI in the germline V gene. Written as DNA, the CDR3 is TGTGCCAGCTCAGCGGGCAGTAAAGAGACCCAGTACTTC. Amino acids: CASSAGSKETQYF.

This clone was seen once. The chain employs TRBV27 and TRBJ1-2; tentatively, D is TRBD1 (6 bases). CDR1 and CDR2 from the germline V gene are MNHEY and SMNVEV (reference sequence). V was trimmed by 6 bases and J by 5 bases, leaving 19 bases between them. The CDR3 loop spans 15 amino acids. The DNA for the CDR3 is TGTGCCAGCAGCCCCCGGGACATCCCCGGGTATGGCTACACCTTC. Protein: CASSPRDIPGYGYTF.

The chain carries TRBV5-1 and TRBJ1-6; 9 nucleotides align to TRBD1. CDR3 length: 16 amino acids. Germline CDR1 is SGHRS and CDR2 is YFSETQ. The ends lost 3 bases at V and 6 bases at J; junction bases unmatched: 7. DNA for the CDR3: TGCGCCAGCAGCTCTCCCGGGACAGGGTTTAATTCACCCCTCCACTTT. Its translation is CASSSPGTGFNSPLHF.

The chain uses TRBV7-9 and TRBJ2-5, with a possible D match to TRBD1 (6 bases). Germline values: CDR1 SEHNR, CDR2 FQNEAQ (reference sequence). With 4 bases removed from V and 5 bases from J, the gap between germline ends came to 11 bases. The CDR3 runs to 13 residues. CDR3 sequence reads: CASSSQGGETQYF. The CDR3 coding sequence is TGTGCCAGCAGCTCACAGGGCGGGGAGACCCAGTACTTC.

The CDR3 DNA follows: TGTGCCAGCAGCTTGGGCGGGAGCACCGGGGAGCTGTTTTTT. It encodes CASSLGGSTGELFF. The chain uses TRBV11-2 and TRBJ2-2, with 7 bases lining up with TRBD2. Germline CDR1 is SGHAT and CDR2 is FQNNGV. J was trimmed by 4 bases and V by 3 bases; bases with no gene match: 2. This CDR3 is built from 14 residues.

The chain recombines TRBV2 with TRBJ2-3, with no clear D. Between the trimmed V and J ends, which lost 4 bases and 8 bases, there was a span of 16 bases. Germline CDR1 SNHLY, CDR2 FYNNEI. The CDR3 is 14 amino acids. CDR3 amino acids: CASSVSRSLGTQYF. In DNA form, the CDR3 reads TGTGCCAGCAGTGTTAGCCGGAGTTTAGGTACGCAGTATTTT.

The chain combines TRBV14 with TRBJ2-3; 12 positions match TRBD2. Germline V gives CDR1 SGHDN, CDR2 FVKESK. The CDR3 consists of 15 residues. With 4 bases clipped from V and 4 bases from J, the junction kept 3 bases outside the gene matches. The CDR3 nucleotides are TGTGCCAGCAGCCTCCTAGCGGGGGGGTCAGATACGCAGTATTTT. Translating gives CASSLLAGGSDTQYF. Full variable domain (rest looked up from reference TRBV14 and TRBJ2-3): EAGVTQFPSHSVIEKGQTVTLRCDPISGHDNLYWYRRVMGKEIKFLLHFVKESKQDESGMPNNRFLAERTGGTYSTLKVQPAELEDSGVYFCASSLLAGGSDTQYFGPGTRLTVL.

The rearrangement joins TRBV7-9 to TRBJ1-1; D unclear. Trimming left V 2 bases short and J 2 bases short, with 6 bases between. Per germline, CDR1 SEHNR and CDR2 FQNEAQ (reference sequence). This CDR3 spans 13 amino acids. CDR3 in amino acids: CASSLFQNTEAFF. The CDR3 nucleotides read TGTGCCAGCAGCTTATTCCAAAACACTGAAGCTTTCTTT.

The chain has TRBV29-1 and TRBJ2-3, with TRBD2 identical over 8 bases. The germline CDR1 and CDR2 sequences are SQVTM and ANQGSEA. The CDR3 runs 14 residues. The V segment lost 6 bases and the J segment 2 bases; nucleotides outside the gene matches: 7. CDR3 DNA: TGCAGCGTAAAGACTAGCGTCCTCACAGATACGCAGTATTTT. This translates into CSVKTSVLTDTQYF.

As for this clone: Other DNA sequences in this sample translate to the same CDR3. This chain connects TRBV4-1 to TRBJ2-1; 9 nucleotides agree with TRBD2. The germline CDR1 and CDR2 sequences are MGHRA and YSYEKL. The CDR3 has 15 amino acids. The V and J ends lost 0 bases and 4 bases, in that order; junction bases with no gene match: 1. CDR3 in DNA: TGCGCCAGCAGCCAAGAAGCGGGGGGATACAATGAGCAGTTCTTC. Its translation is CASSQEAGGYNEQFF.

This chain connects TRBV6-1 to TRBJ1-2; D unresolved. The CDR3 runs to 14 residues. Per the germline V gene, CDR1 is MNHNS and CDR2 is SASEGT. Trimming cost V 5 bases and J 12 bases, with 22 bases left between them. The CDR3 DNA is TGTGCCAGCAGTCCCCCTCGGTTAGACATTGTGGACACCTTC. Translation gives CASSPPRLDIVDTF.